This T cell receptor (beta chain) was obtained from a study of PD-1 and CTLA-4 blockade in melanoma (dated by TCRdb to 2020 to 2022). For the study in its entirety: In patients with melanoma, the researchers looked at the effects of CTLA-4 blockade versus PD-1 blockade on the CD8 T cell response that was melanoma-reactive.

A remark on this clone: Its specific antigen is unknown. No much larger clone is present one base from it, and per-base qualities are unavailable.

The library was produced with the immunoSEQ multiplex PCR assay. As stored in TCRdb, this immuneACCESS dataset retains in-frame rearrangements with V and J assigned. A fraction of the clones does not appear; measured against another copy, unresolved V genes explain less than half of the discrepancy, and the remainder lacks a known reason. For this sample there are nearly 30,000 clones; roughly nine tenths appear just once. The ten largest account for around 8.7% of the sample. Measured from the cysteine to the phenylalanine, the CDR3 is 13 residues long. Solely the CDR3 DNA is kept, with 39 bases framed from the first base. CDR1 and CDR2 were assigned from the germline V gene as SGDLS and YYNGEE. V is pared back by 0 bases and J by 3 bases, with 7 bases lying between the germline termini.

This sequence uses TRBV9 and TRBJ2-7; the D gene is unclear. This clonotype was sampled from a human donor with melanoma. This material consisted of CD8+ T cells from peripheral blood, taken before anti-PD-1 treatment. The CDR3 region has the sequence CASSVGASYEQYF. The sequence in DNA is TGTGCCAGCAGCGTAGGGGCTAGCTACGAGCAGTACTTC.